Listed below are T cell receptor beta chains from one sample, sequenced in a study of T cell repertoires in cytomegalovirus infection. No antigen is known for these receptors. TCRdb itself ran the reads through MiXCR, one entry per CDR3 protein. The table lists 550,000 to 850,000 distinct CDR3 sequences, roughly a third of them singletons, with 15% to 20% in the top ten. This specimen was cultured PBMCs, taken from culture after CMV antigen stimulation. The origin of the receptors is a human donor in good health (CMV status not recorded). Some clones in this sample may be carry-over from other donors' samples. Each CDR3 is given with its conserved first and last residue. D genes are given only for firm matches. Expanded clones get a size class; other rows say once, few or many, or leave the size out.

J	size	V	D	DNA	CDR3
TRBJ2-2	-	TRBV28	-	TGTGCCAGCAGTTTACTTACTAGCACCGGGGAGCTGTTTTTT	CASSLLTSTGELFF
TRBJ2-1	-	TRBV6-6	TRBD1	TGTGCCAGCAGTTACTCGAAGACAGGGGGCATGAATGAGCAGTTCTTC	CASSYSKTGGMNEQFF
TRBJ2-3	few	TRBV6-8	TRBD1	TGTGCCAGCAGTTCTTCCAAAGGGACAGGGGGCACAGATACGCAGTATTTT	CASSSSKGTGGTDTQYF
TRBJ2-5	-	TRBV7-9	TRBD2	TGTGCCAGCAGCTTCGGGACTAGCGGTCCGGAGACCCAGTACTTC	CASSFGTSGPETQYF
TRBJ1-5	few	TRBV15	-	TGTGCCACCAGCAGAGTGGCTGGTTGGAATCAGCCCCAGCATTTT	CATSRVAGWNQPQHF
TRBJ2-1	few	TRBV6-1	TRBD2	TGTGCCAGCAAGCGGGACGGGGCCGACAATGAGCAGTTCTTC	CASKRDGADNEQFF
TRBJ2-6	-	TRBV12-3/TRBV12-4	TRBD1	TGTGCCAGCAGCCCCCAAGGGGGCTCCCCTGGGGCCAACGTCCTGACTTTC	CASSPQGGSPGANVLTF
TRBJ1-1	few	TRBV5-1	-	TGCGCCAGCAGCTTGGCAATGAACCTGAACACTGAAGCTTTCTTT	CASSLAMNLNTEAFF
TRBJ2-1	few	TRBV29-1	TRBD2	TGCAGCGTTGAAGACACTATGAGCGGGGCAATGATAGGGGAGCAGTTCTTC	CSVEDTMSGAMIGEQFF
TRBJ1-5	once	TRBV27	TRBD1	TGTGCCAGCAGTTCCCACGACAGGGTGGGGCCCCAGCATTTT	CASSSHDRVGPQHF
TRBJ1-5	-	TRBV7-8	-	TGTGCCAGCAGCCCGATCAAAGGGCCCGTGAATCAGCCCCAGCATTTT	CASSPIKGPVNQPQHF
TRBJ1-5	-	TRBV7-2	-	TGTGCCAGCAGTTTTAGATTGGGTCAGCCCCAGCATTTT	CASSFRLGQPQHF
TRBJ1-1	-	TRBV7-9	-	TGTGCCAGCAGCTTAACCGTCAGGTCGAACACTGAAGCTTTCTTT	CASSLTVRSNTEAFF
TRBJ1-4	-	TRBV7-3	-	TGTGCCAGCACTCGGAGCGGGGGAATTGAAAAACTGCTTTTT	CASTRSGGIEKLLF
TRBJ2-3	few	TRBV6-2/TRBV6-3	-	TGTGCCAGCATCAAGGACAGCACAGATACGCAGTATTTT	CASIKDSTDTQYF
TRBJ1-4	few	TRBV7-9	-	TGTGCCAGCAGCCCCAGTCGAGCCCCAACTAATGAAAAACTGTTTTTT	CASSPSRAPTNEKLFF
TRBJ2-1	-	TRBV14	-	TGTGCCAGCAGCCGCAGGAGATCAGGCTACAATGAGCAGTTCTTC	CASSRRRSGYNEQFF
TRBJ1-4	-	TRBV19	TRBD1	TGTGCCAGTACGACAGGGGGCGTCGGAAAACTGTTTTTT	CASTTGGVGKLFF
TRBJ2-1	few	TRBV7-9	-	TGTGCCAGCAGCTTAGCGGGCAGGGGAAATTACAATGAGCAGTTCTTC	CASSLAGRGNYNEQFF
TRBJ2-4	few	TRBV19	-	TGTGCCAGTAGTATCCTCGGGACAGCCAAAAACATTCAGTACTTC	CASSILGTAKNIQYF
TRBJ1-1	few	TRBV6-1	TRBD1	TGTGCCAGCAGTCCAGACAGGGTGGTTGAAGCTTTCTTT	CASSPDRVVEAFF
TRBJ2-7	few	TRBV6-6	TRBD1	TGTGCCAGCAGTCTCTCCCGGGACAGGACCCCCTACGAGCAGTACTTC	CASSLSRDRTPYEQYF
TRBJ1-5	-	TRBV27	-	TGTGCCAGCAGTTTATCTGCAGGGTATCAGCCCCAGCATTTT	CASSLSAGYQPQHF
TRBJ1-2	-	TRBV4-1	TRBD1	TGCGCCAGCAGCCGGGACAGTGACGGCTATGGCTACACCTTC	CASSRDSDGYGYTF
TRBJ1-4	-	TRBV25-1	-	TGTGCCAGCAGGTCCCCAGCAACTAATGAAAAACTGTTTTTT	CASRSPATNEKLFF
TRBJ2-5	-	TRBV7-9	-	TGTGCCAGCAGCTTATTGGACAGACAAGAGACCCAGTACTTC	CASSLLDRQETQYF
TRBJ2-3	-	TRBV7-9	-	TGTACCAGCAGCTTAGCTGTCACAGATACGCAGTATTTT	CTSSLAVTDTQYF
TRBJ2-7	-	TRBV29-1	-	TGCAGCGTTTCCGGGCGCGGCAAGTCCTACGAGCAGTACTTC	CSVSGRGKSYEQYF
TRBJ2-3	many	TRBV19	-	TGTGCCAGTACCACAGGGGAGGGCACAGATACGCAGTATTTT	CASTTGEGTDTQYF
TRBJ1-5	-	TRBV6-2/TRBV6-3	-	TGTGCCAGCAGCCCAGAATGGCGCAATCAGCCCCAGCATTTT	CASSPEWRNQPQHF
TRBJ2-7	few	TRBV19	TRBD1	TGTGCCAGTAGTTTGACCTCAGGGGGACAGCAGTACTTC	CASSLTSGGQQYF
TRBJ2-1	few	TRBV7-8	TRBD2	TGTGCCAGCAGCTTCCGGACTAGCGGGAGTCTCAATGAGCAGTTCTTC	CASSFRTSGSLNEQFF
TRBJ1-4	-	TRBV27	-	TGTGCCAGCAGTTTATCGACAGCCTGGGGAGAAAAACTGTTTTTT	CASSLSTAWGEKLFF
TRBJ2-3	-	TRBV20-1	TRBD2	TGCAGTGCTAGATCTCAAAGGGGGCTAGCGGGGGCCCTGTTCACAGATACGCAGTATTTT	CSARSQRGLAGALFTDTQYF
TRBJ2-2	once	TRBV20-1	-	TGCAGTGCTAGAGAGAGATTAGGCGGGGAGCTGTTTTTT	CSARERLGGELFF
TRBJ2-1	-	TRBV20-1	TRBD1	TGCAGTGCCGCCCGGACAGGGATTGGTAATGAGCAGTTCTTC	CSAARTGIGNEQFF
TRBJ2-1	many	TRBV7-6	-	TGTGCCAGCAGCTTAGCGCTTGGTAGTCCCGATGAGCAGTTCTTC	CASSLALGSPDEQFF
TRBJ2-7	-	TRBV9	TRBD1	TGTGCCAGCAGCCCCCTGGGACAGGCGATCTACGAGCAGTACTTC	CASSPLGQAIYEQYF
TRBJ1-1	-	TRBV12-3/TRBV12-4	-	TGTGCCTGCAGCCCCCTCCCGGGGGCGGATGAAGCTTTCTTT	CACSPLPGADEAFF
TRBJ1-2	-	TRBV6-8	-	TGTGCCAGCTTTACCCGTTCCCAAGCTAACTATGGCTACACCTTC	CASFTRSQANYGYTF
TRBJ2-7	few	TRBV7-9	TRBD2	TGTGCCAGCAGCCCGACTAGCTTGGTTTCCTACGAGCAGTACTTC	CASSPTSLVSYEQYF
TRBJ2-7	-	TRBV4-1	-	TGCGCCAGCAGCCCCTTTACGGGAGACGAGCAGTACTTC	CASSPFTGDEQYF
TRBJ2-5	few	TRBV7-6	TRBD2	TGTGCCAGCAGCTTAGCGAAGGGACTAGCGGAAGAGACCCAGTACTTC	CASSLAKGLAEETQYF
TRBJ2-5	-	TRBV7-9	-	TGTGCCAGCACCCCGTCGGGCACGTCGGGAGAGACCCAGTACTTC	CASTPSGTSGETQYF
TRBJ2-5	-	TRBV6-2/TRBV6-3	-	TGTGCCAGCAGTTACCCCGCGGGCCGAGTCTCGGAGACCCAGTACTTC	CASSYPAGRVSETQYF